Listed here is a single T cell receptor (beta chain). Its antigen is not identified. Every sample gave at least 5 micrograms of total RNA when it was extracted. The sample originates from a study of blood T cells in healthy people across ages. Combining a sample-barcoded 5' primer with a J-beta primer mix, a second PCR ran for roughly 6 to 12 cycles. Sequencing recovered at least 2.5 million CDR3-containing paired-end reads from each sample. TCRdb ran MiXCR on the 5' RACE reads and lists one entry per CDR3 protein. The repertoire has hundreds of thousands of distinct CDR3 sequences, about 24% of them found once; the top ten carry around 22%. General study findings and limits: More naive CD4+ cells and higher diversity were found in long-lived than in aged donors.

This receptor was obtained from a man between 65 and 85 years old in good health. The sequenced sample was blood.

The DNA for the CDR3 is TGTGCCAGCAGGCCAATAGGACAGGGCAGGGATGAGCAGTTCTTC. Protein sequence: CASRPIGQGRDEQFF. The chain has TRBV28 and TRBJ2-1; 8 nucleotides align to TRBD1. The germline CDR1 and CDR2 sequences are MDHEN and SYDVKM. The trim removed 6 bases at V and 8 bases at J, leaving 12 bases unmatched. CDR3 length equals 15 residues.